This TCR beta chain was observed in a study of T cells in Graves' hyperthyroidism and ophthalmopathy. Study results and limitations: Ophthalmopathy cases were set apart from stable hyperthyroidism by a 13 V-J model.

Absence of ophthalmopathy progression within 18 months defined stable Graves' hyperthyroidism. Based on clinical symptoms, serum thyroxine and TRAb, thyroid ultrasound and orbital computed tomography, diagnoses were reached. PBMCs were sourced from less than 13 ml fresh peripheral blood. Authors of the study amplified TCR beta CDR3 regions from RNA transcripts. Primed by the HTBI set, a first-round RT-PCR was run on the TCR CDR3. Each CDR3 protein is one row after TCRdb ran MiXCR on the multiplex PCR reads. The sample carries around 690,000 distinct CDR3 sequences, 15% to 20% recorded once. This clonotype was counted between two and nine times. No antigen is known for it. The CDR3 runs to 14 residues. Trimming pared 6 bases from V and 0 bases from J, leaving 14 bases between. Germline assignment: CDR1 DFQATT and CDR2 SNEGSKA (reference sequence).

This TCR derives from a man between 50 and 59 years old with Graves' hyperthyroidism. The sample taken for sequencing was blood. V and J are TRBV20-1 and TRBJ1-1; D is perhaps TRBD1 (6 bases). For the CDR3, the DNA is TGCAGTGCGCCAAACAGGGAACTGAACACTGAAGCTTTCTTT. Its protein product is CSAPNRELNTEAFF.